This section outlines one T cell receptor (beta chain) sequence together with its context. In this sample, this clone turned up a few times. This receptor's antigen is unknown. No base-level quality is on record; no much larger clone is a single base apart. The sample comes from a study of shared T cell receptors in the human thymus (dated by TCRdb to the early 2020s). For the study in its entirety: The study examined how self-reactive, shared T-cell receptor alpha chains are generated in the human thymus.

The library was prepared using the immunoSEQ multiplex PCR assay. Imported from immuneACCESS, the table was reduced by TCRdb to in-frame sequences with V and J called. These copies leave out some clones; in studies compared against another copy, an unresolved V gene accounts for under half, and the cause of the remainder is not known. This sample has under 850,000 clones in its table, and approximately 87% of those were observed once. Of the sample, around 0.0099% falls within the top ten clones. According to the germline V gene, CDR1 reads LGHNT and CDR2 reads FRNRAP. The CDR3 sequence holds 22 residues, the cysteine and phenylalanine included. The sequence is cut down to CDR3 DNA, 66 bases in frame from base 1. Unmatched junction bases come to 27, with V trimmed by 1 base and J by 3 bases. The data also belong to a second study, concerning human thymus T cells. The second study reports: In Finland, the donors were immunologically healthy infants who were having open corrective cardiac surgery for congenital heart defects. The thymus tissue came from surgical resects taken out during corrective cardiac surgery. Usage of V and J gene segments appeared to be biased in both the thymic and the peripheral blood repertoires. Highly overlapping thymic TCR repertoires among unrelated individuals were reported in the related research. TCR alpha and beta repertoires from roughly 8 infant thymus samples and four related peripheral blood samples were characterized in the study. The infant donors were about 6 to 244 days old, and the cohort included several males and two females. Thymocytes were released mechanically from tissue and stored at -70 °C as pellets of 10-30 million cells. Genomic DNA was extracted from frozen cell pellets with a QIAsymphony instrument. The immunoSEQ multiplex PCR assay was used to amplify the TCRB and TCRAD loci from a standardized quantity of quality-controlled genomic DNA. Amplicons spanned the V(D)J region at a length sufficient to cover the CDR3 and identify V and J genes. The amplicons were sequenced on an Illumina platform via the commercial immunoSEQ service. Primer bias and sequencing errors were corrected using previously described methods, and TCRAD and TCRB definitions followed the IMGT database. immunoSEQ Analyzer 3.0 and VDJTools were used for repertoire analysis, which covered basic statistics, V/J segment usage, diversity estimates, rarefaction and pairwise overlap. Diversity was estimated with Chao1, ChaoE, Efron-Thisted, Shannon and inverse Simpson indices, and also on datasets down-sampled to the smallest sample. Repertoire overlap was determined by strict matching of CDR3 nucleotide sequence, V gene and J gene, and Jaccard-based multidimensional scaling clustering was applied. On average, thymus samples yielded 650,000 to 1,000,000 unique TCRB clonotypes, whereas blood samples yielded approximately 90,000.

The sequenced material came from thymocytes. Recombination linked TRBV12-5 to TRBJ2-7; 7 bases in the junction line up with TRBD2. The TCR originated in a boy younger than two with a congenital heart defect. Donor details come from another sample of the same person, matched by shared clones. The base sequence is TGTGCTAGTGGTTTGGAATCGAATCTACCGACTAGCCCGAACCCCGCACTCTACGAGCAGTACTTC. This encodes CASGLESNLPTSPNPALYEQYF.